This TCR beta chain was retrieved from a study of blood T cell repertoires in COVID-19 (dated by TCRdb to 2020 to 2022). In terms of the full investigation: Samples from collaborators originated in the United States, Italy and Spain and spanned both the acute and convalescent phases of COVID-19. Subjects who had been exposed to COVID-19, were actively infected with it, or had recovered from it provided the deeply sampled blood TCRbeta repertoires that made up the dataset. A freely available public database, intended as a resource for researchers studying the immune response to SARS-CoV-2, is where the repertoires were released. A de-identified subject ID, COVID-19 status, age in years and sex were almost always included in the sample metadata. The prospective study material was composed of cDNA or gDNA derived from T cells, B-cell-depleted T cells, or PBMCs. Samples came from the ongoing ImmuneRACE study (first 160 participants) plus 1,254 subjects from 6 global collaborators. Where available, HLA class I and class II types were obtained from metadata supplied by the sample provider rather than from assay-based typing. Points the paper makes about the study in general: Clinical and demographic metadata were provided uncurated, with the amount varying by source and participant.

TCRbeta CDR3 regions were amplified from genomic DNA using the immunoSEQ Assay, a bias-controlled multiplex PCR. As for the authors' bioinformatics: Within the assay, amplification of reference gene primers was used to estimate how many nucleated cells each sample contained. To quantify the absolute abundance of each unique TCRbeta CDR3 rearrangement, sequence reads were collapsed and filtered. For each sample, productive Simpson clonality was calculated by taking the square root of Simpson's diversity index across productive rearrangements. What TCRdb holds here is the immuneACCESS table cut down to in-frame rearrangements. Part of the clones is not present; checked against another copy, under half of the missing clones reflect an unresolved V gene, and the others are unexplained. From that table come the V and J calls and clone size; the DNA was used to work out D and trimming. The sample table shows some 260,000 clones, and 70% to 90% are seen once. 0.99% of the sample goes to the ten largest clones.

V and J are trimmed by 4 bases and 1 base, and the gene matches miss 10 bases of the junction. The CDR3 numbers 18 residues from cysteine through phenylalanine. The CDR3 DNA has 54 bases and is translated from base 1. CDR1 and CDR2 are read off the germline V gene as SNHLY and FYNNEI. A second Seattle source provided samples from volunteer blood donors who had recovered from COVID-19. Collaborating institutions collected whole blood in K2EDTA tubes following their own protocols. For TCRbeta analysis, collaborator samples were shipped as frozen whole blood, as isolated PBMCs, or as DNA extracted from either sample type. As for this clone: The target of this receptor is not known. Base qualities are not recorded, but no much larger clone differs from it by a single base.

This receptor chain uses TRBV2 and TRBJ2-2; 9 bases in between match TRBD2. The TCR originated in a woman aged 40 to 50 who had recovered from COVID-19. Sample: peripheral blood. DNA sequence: TGTGCCAGCAGTGGGAGGGCTAGCGGGATCCTGAACACCGGGGAGCTGTTTTTT. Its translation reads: CASSGRASGILNTGELFF.